The entry below describes one TCR beta chain. This entry belongs to a study of control samples from healthy donors and cancer patients. The CDR3 is 13 amino acids. Germline assignment: CDR1 SGHTA and CDR2 FQGTGA. The V end lost 5 bases, the J end lost 11 bases, and 16 bases lay between the germline ends. Libraries were prepared by immunoSEQ multiplex PCR; TCRdb keeps only in-frame clonotypes and omits some of them. The sample holds about 95,000 clones, about 82% seen once. The TCR was taken from a man aged 25-40 years in good health. Source material: blood. This rearrangement joins TRBV7-3 to TRBJ2-4, with a weak D call TRBD2 (6 bases). The DNA for the CDR3 is TGTGCCAGCAGCACCAACCGGGACTCCCTTCAGTACTTC. It is translated as CASSTNRDSLQYF.